These 2 T cell receptor beta chains originate from one sample sequenced in a study of blood T cells in healthy people across ages. The second PCR ran roughly 7 to 12 cycles with a sample-barcoded 5' primer and J-beta primers. TCRdb reprocessed the 5' RACE reads with MiXCR, giving one entry per CDR3 protein. The data contain about 940,000 distinct CDR3 sequences, 40% to 60% of them singletons. Sample: blood. Receptor source: a man younger than 40 in good health.

The chain uses TRBV12-3 or TRBV12-4 and TRBJ2-7, with 7 positions matching TRBD2. The CDR3 spans 14 residues. V was clipped by 5 bases and J by 2 bases; unmatched bases: 6. The CDR3 DNA reads TGTGCCAGCAGTCTGATCGCGGGGGCCTACGAGCAGTACTTC. Translated: CASSLIAGAYEQYF.

V and J are TRBV20-1 and TRBJ1-1, with D possibly TRBD1 on 5 matching bases. Trimming stripped 5 bases from V and 7 bases from J, with 14 bases between. In germline, CDR1 is DFQATT, CDR2 SNEGSKA (reference sequence). The CDR3 has 12 amino acids. In DNA form, the CDR3 reads TGCAGTGCTGACCAGGGAGAATATGAAGCTTTCTTT. As protein: CSADQGEYEAFF.